The rows below give T cell receptor beta chains drawn from one sample of a study of blood T cells in healthy people across ages. MiXCR, applied by TCRdb to the 5' RACE reads, yields one record per CDR3 protein. The top ten clones hold around an eighth of a sample with 800,000 to 950,000 distinct CDR3 sequences, around 48% of them seen once. What was sequenced was blood. The receptors here all came from a man in his thirties or forties in good health. Both conserved end residues are part of each CDR3. The D gene is left open where the match is weak. Size is omitted from some rows. Given values are once, few, many or a class for expanded clones.

CDR3nt	CDR3aa	j_gene	d_gene	v_gene	abundance	len
TGTGCCAGCAGTCTCCAACAGGGGTTTGGGGAGACCCAGTACTTC	CASSLQQGFGETQYF	TRBJ2-5	TRBD1	TRBV27	.	15
TGTGCCAGCAGTCGGACCACCCAAGAGACCCAGTACTTC	CASSRTTQETQYF	TRBJ2-5	.	TRBV6-5	many	13
TGCGCCAGCAGCCAAGGGGCCGGGACCGGTTTAGTCGATGAGCAGTTCTTC	CASSQGAGTGLVDEQFF	TRBJ2-1	.	TRBV4-1	few	17
TGCAGTGCTAGAGATGTGAACACTGAAGCTTTCTTT	CSARDVNTEAFF	TRBJ1-1	.	TRBV20-1	.	12
TGTGCCAGCAGTGGCCGGGGTCGGGGTTCTAGCACAGATACGCAGTATTTT	CASSGRGRGSSTDTQYF	TRBJ2-3	.	TRBV28	.	17
TGTGCCAGCAGTTTACTGGTCGGAGGGGAAGACGAGCAGTACTTC	CASSLLVGGEDEQYF	TRBJ2-7	.	TRBV27	.	15
TGCAGCGCTGAAGGGTCGGGGAGCTCCTACAATGAGCAGTACTTC	CSAEGSGSSYNEQYF	TRBJ2-7	.	TRBV29-1	.	15
TGTGCCAGCAGTGAAAACCGTCGACAGGCGGAAAAACTGTTTTTT	CASSENRRQAEKLFF	TRBJ1-4	.	TRBV2	.	15
TGTGCCAGCAGCCCATGGGTAACGGGGGGGCCCACAGATACGCAGTATTTT	CASSPWVTGGPTDTQYF	TRBJ2-3	TRBD2	TRBV7-3	.	17
TGTGCCAGCAGTGATCAGCTTAGCTCCTATAATTCACCCCTCCACTTT	CASSDQLSSYNSPLHF	TRBJ1-6	.	TRBV25-1	.	16
TGCAGTGCCAGAGGGGTTGGGGGGGTATTTATCGACGAGCAGTACTTC	CSARGVGGVFIDEQYF	TRBJ2-7	TRBD2	TRBV20-1	few	16
TGTGCCAGCAGTGCGGCGCGGGGGGCAGATACGCAGTATTTT	CASSAARGADTQYF	TRBJ2-3	TRBD2	TRBV6-4	many	14
TGCAGTGCTAGTCGGGCTAGCGGGGCGGCAGATACGCAGTATTTT	CSASRASGAADTQYF	TRBJ2-3	TRBD2	TRBV20-1	.	15
TGCGCCAGCAGCCGTGGGGGGGGCGAAGAAGAGACCCAGTACTTC	CASSRGGGEEETQYF	TRBJ2-5	.	TRBV5-1	.	15
TGTGCCAGCAGCCATGGACAGGGGTCTTACGAGCAGTACTTC	CASSHGQGSYEQYF	TRBJ2-7	TRBD1	TRBV5-1	few	14
TGTGCCAGCAGTTTATCAGCGGGGACAGGGGGCGAGACCCAGTACTTC	CASSLSAGTGGETQYF	TRBJ2-5	TRBD1	TRBV27	few	16
TGTGCCAGCTCACCAGACGTCGACGAGCAGTACTTC	CASSPDVDEQYF	TRBJ2-7	.	TRBV18	few	12
TGCAGTGTTCCACTCCGAACGGGCTCAGGCGGGCAGTACTTC	CSVPLRTGSGGQYF	TRBJ2-4	.	TRBV20-1	.	14
TGTGCCAGCAGTTTCTGGGACAGGACTTACGAGCAGTACTTC	CASSFWDRTYEQYF	TRBJ2-7	TRBD1	TRBV12-3/TRBV12-4	.	14
TGTGCCATCAGGGGTGCCTACGAGCAGTACTTC	CAIRGAYEQYF	TRBJ2-7	.	TRBV10-3	few	11
TGTGCCAGCAGCCTGGTCTCAGGTCTGCCGTACTTC	CASSLVSGLPYF	TRBJ2-7	.	TRBV12-3/TRBV12-4	.	12
TGTGCCAGCAGCTTAGGGACAGGGTCTGGGGCCAACGTCCTGACTTTC	CASSLGTGSGANVLTF	TRBJ2-6	TRBD1	TRBV7-6	.	16
TGTGCCAGCAGTTTAGCAACCCAATACAATGAGCAGTTCTTC	CASSLATQYNEQFF	TRBJ2-1	.	TRBV12-3/TRBV12-4	few	14
TGTGCCGCCGGGCAACTCTCCTACGAGCAGTACTTC	CAAGQLSYEQYF	TRBJ2-7	.	TRBV27	few	12
TGTGCCAGCAGTGACTCAGGGGCCCACAATGAGCAGTTCTTC	CASSDSGAHNEQFF	TRBJ2-1	.	TRBV6-4	medium-sized	14
TGCAGCGTTGGACTAGCGACACGAACCGGGGAGCTGTTTTTT	CSVGLATRTGELFF	TRBJ2-2	TRBD2	TRBV29-1	.	14
TGTGCCAGCGTAAGAGTGGATACCAACGAGCAGTACTTC	CASVRVDTNEQYF	TRBJ2-7	.	TRBV7-9	few	13
TGTGCCATCAGTGAGTTGAAGGGAGAAAAACTGTTTTTT	CAISELKGEKLFF	TRBJ1-4	.	TRBV10-3	.	13
TGTGCCATCGACGGGGGCAGCACAGATACGCAGTATTTT	CAIDGGSTDTQYF	TRBJ2-3	.	TRBV24-1	many	13
TGTGCCAGCAGTTCCCCAGGTTATAGCAATCAGCCCCAGCATTTT	CASSSPGYSNQPQHF	TRBJ1-5	.	TRBV6-6	few	15
TGTGCCAGCAGCCCTCCAGGGGTCAATAAGTACTTC	CASSPPGVNKYF	TRBJ2-7	.	TRBV28	.	12
TGTGCCAGCAGCTCCGAGACAGGGGCCTCTGGCTACACCTTC	CASSSETGASGYTF	TRBJ1-2	TRBD1	TRBV5-6	many	14
TGTGCCATCAGTGAGTCGCAGACAGGGGAGACCCAGTACTTC	CAISESQTGETQYF	TRBJ2-5	TRBD1	TRBV10-3	.	14
TGCAGTGCCGAAGCCGACTACAATGAGCAGTTCTTC	CSAEADYNEQFF	TRBJ2-1	.	TRBV20-1	few	12
TGCAGTGCTAGATCGGACAGGGGGCCCTACAATGAGCAGTTCTTC	CSARSDRGPYNEQFF	TRBJ2-1	TRBD1	TRBV20-1	many	15
TGTGCCAGCAGTTTATCCCATGGCGGTAACTACGAGCAGTACTTC	CASSLSHGGNYEQYF	TRBJ2-7	.	TRBV27	many	15
TGCGCCAGCAGCTTGCGGACAGGGGTTCCAACAGATACGCAGTATTTT	CASSLRTGVPTDTQYF	TRBJ2-3	TRBD1	TRBV5-1	.	16
TGTGCCAGCAGCTTACAACTAGCGGGGGCGTACAATGAGCAGTTCTTC	CASSLQLAGAYNEQFF	TRBJ2-1	TRBD2	TRBV11-3	.	16
TGCAGCGCGGGCGGGGGGGACCGCTACGAGCAGTACTTC	CSAGGGDRYEQYF	TRBJ2-7	TRBD2	TRBV29-1	.	13
TGTGCCAGCAGCTCCCTTGCAATTTCCCCTTCCTACAATGAGCAGTTCTTC	CASSSLAISPSYNEQFF	TRBJ2-1	.	TRBV7-2	.	17
TGCGCCAGCAGCTGGAGGTCCGGGACAGAGAGAGCTTTCTTT	CASSWRSGTERAFF	TRBJ1-1	TRBD1	TRBV5-1	many	14
TGTGCCAGCAGTTTACAGGGCCAGTATGGCTACACCTTC	CASSLQGQYGYTF	TRBJ1-2	.	TRBV12-3/TRBV12-4	few	13
TGTGCCACCACCTCGACAGGGGCCCTCCATGAGCAGTTCTTC	CATTSTGALHEQFF	TRBJ2-1	TRBD1	TRBV24-1	few	14
TGTGCCAGCAGCTACGATACCACAGGGGGCGGGCAGACCCAGTACTTC	CASSYDTTGGGQTQYF	TRBJ2-5	TRBD1	TRBV7-2	few	16
TGCAGGGGCGAGGGGGGCGGCACTGAAGCTTTCTTT	CRGEGGGTEAFF	TRBJ1-1	.	TRBV20-1	.	12
TGCAGCGTTGACGGACTCCCCGGCTCCTACGAGCAGTACTTC	CSVDGLPGSYEQYF	TRBJ2-7	.	TRBV29-1	few	14
TGTGCCAGCAGCGACAGGACGGGGGCAGATACGCAGTATTTT	CASSDRTGADTQYF	TRBJ2-3	.	TRBV7-9	.	14
TGTGCCACCGGTAGGGGGGGAGATTCAAACATTCAGTACTTC	CATGRGGDSNIQYF	TRBJ2-4	.	TRBV10-3	.	14
TGTACCAGCAGCCAAGATGGTGGAGCTTTCTTT	CTSSQDGGAFF	TRBJ1-1	.	TRBV3-1	.	11